Included here is one T cell receptor (beta chain) sequence, with context. This specimen belongs to a study of T cell changes during pregnancy in multiple sclerosis. Assay: immunoSEQ multiplex PCR; the TCRdb copy retains only in-frame clones and omits some. This sample has some 70,000 clones, with 70% to 90% found just once. Material: peripheral blood, obtained before pregnancy. The receptor's source is a female donor with multiple sclerosis, enrolled in a pregnancy study.

The CDR3, as DNA: TGCGCCAGCAGCAACAGGGGACGGGCAGATACGCAGTATTTT. It yields the protein CASSNRGRADTQYF. V gene TRBV4-3 combines with J gene TRBJ2-3, with 7 bases aligning to TRBD1. The V gene's germline CDR1 is LGHNA and CDR2 YSLEER. The CDR3 runs 14 residues. V shed 5 bases, J shed 4 bases, and the junction held 6 bases outside the gene matches.